The T cell receptor beta chain under discussion was sequenced for a study of T cell repertoires in cytomegalovirus infection. Concerning this clonotype itself: The target antigen is unknown.

Findings and caveats of the study: HLA-C-restricted CMV-specific TCR beta clonotypes were dominant in the ex vivo response.

TCRdb re-called the reads with MiXCR, one entry per CDR3 protein. Counted here are around 490,000 distinct CDR3 sequences, less than 30% occurring once; the ten biggest clones make up 13%. The V gene lost 2 bases and the J gene lost 3 bases, with 17 bases spanning the gap. The CDR3 totals 17 residues. CDR1 and CDR2 from the germline V gene are SEHNR and FQNEAQ (reference sequence). The sample consisted of PBMCs. The source of this sequence is a human donor in good health (CMV status not recorded). Some clones in this sample may be carry-over from other donors' samples. This chain links TRBV7-9 with TRBJ1-5; the D gene is possibly TRBD1 (5 bases). The CDR3 loop is CASSLWRGGKLNQPQHF. Written as DNA, the CDR3 is TGTGCCAGCAGCTTATGGAGGGGAGGGAAACTCAATCAGCCCCAGCATTTT.